The rows below give T cell receptor beta chains drawn from one sample of a study of vaccination and CD4 T cells after COVID-19. Their antigens remain unidentified. TCRdb itself ran the PCR reads through MiXCR, one entry per CDR3 protein. The data contain 6,500 to 9,000 distinct CDR3 sequences, roughly 49% of them singletons. Sequences were obtained from CD4+ T cells from blood, cultured in vitro. The receptors derive from a human donor in good health. The CDR3 runs from the conserved cysteine through the conserved F or W. Fields, in order: CDR3 protein, CDR3 DNA, clone size, D gene, J gene, V gene. A D gene is named only where the DNA matches it firmly. Size values are once, few and many counts, or a class for expanded clones, and some rows have none.

CDR3 protein: CAWSVLRAGGSSGANVLTF; CDR3 DNA: TGTGCCTGGAGTGTACTCCGTGCGGGAGGCAGCTCTGGGGCCAACGTCCTGACTTTC; clone size: -; D gene: TRBD2; J gene: TRBJ2-6; V gene: TRBV30
CDR3 protein: CSAREERTYNEQFF; CDR3 DNA: TGCAGTGCTAGAGAGGAGCGGACGTACAATGAGCAGTTCTTC; clone size: once; D gene: -; J gene: TRBJ2-1; V gene: TRBV20-1
CDR3 protein: CSALRETQYF; CDR3 DNA: TGCAGTGCACTGAGAGAGACCCAGTACTTC; clone size: -; D gene: -; J gene: TRBJ2-5; V gene: TRBV20-1
CDR3 protein: CASSDARDRVREKLFF; CDR3 DNA: TGTGCCAGCAGCGACGCCCGGGACAGGGTTCGGGAAAAACTGTTTTTT; clone size: once; D gene: TRBD1; J gene: TRBJ1-4; V gene: TRBV28
CDR3 protein: CASSDRLAGTTDTQYF; CDR3 DNA: TGTGCCAGCAGTGACCGACTAGCGGGAACCACAGATACGCAGTATTTT; clone size: once; D gene: TRBD2; J gene: TRBJ2-3; V gene: TRBV6-4
CDR3 protein: CSADVGETQYF; CDR3 DNA: TGCAGTGCTGACGTGGGCGAGACCCAGTACTTC; clone size: -; D gene: -; J gene: TRBJ2-5; V gene: TRBV20-1
CDR3 protein: CASSHRTSGGADTQYF; CDR3 DNA: TGCGCCAGCAGCCATCGGACTAGCGGGGGGGCAGATACGCAGTATTTT; clone size: -; D gene: TRBD2; J gene: TRBJ2-3; V gene: TRBV4-1
CDR3 protein: CSASYSTSTDTQYF; CDR3 DNA: TGCAGTGCTAGTTACAGTACTAGCACAGATACGCAGTATTTT; clone size: large; D gene: -; J gene: TRBJ2-3; V gene: TRBV20-1
CDR3 protein: CASSSPRGGPSQAQHF; CDR3 DNA: TGTGCCAGCAGTAGTCCCAGGGGGGGCCCTTCTCAGGCCCAGCATTTT; clone size: -; D gene: TRBD1; J gene: TRBJ1-5; V gene: TRBV6-2/TRBV6-3
CDR3 protein: CASSSIGQGDYGYTF; CDR3 DNA: TGTGCCAGCAGTAGTATTGGACAGGGGGACTATGGCTACACCTTC; clone size: few; D gene: TRBD1; J gene: TRBJ1-2; V gene: TRBV27
CDR3 protein: CASREQGSGQPQHF; CDR3 DNA: TGTGCCAGCAGGGAACAGGGGAGCGGACAGCCCCAGCATTTT; clone size: few; D gene: TRBD1; J gene: TRBJ1-5; V gene: TRBV7-2
CDR3 protein: CASSSIIGELFF; CDR3 DNA: TGTGCCAGCAGTAGCATTATCGGGGAGCTGTTTTTT; clone size: few; D gene: -; J gene: TRBJ2-2; V gene: TRBV6-4
CDR3 protein: CASSLAGGDTQYF; CDR3 DNA: TGTGCCAGCAGCTTAGCGGGGGGTGATACGCAGTATTTT; clone size: -; D gene: -; J gene: TRBJ2-3; V gene: TRBV7-6
CDR3 protein: CASSSQGKQPQHF; CDR3 DNA: TGTGCCAGTAGTTCTCAGGGGAAGCAGCCCCAGCATTTT; clone size: -; D gene: -; J gene: TRBJ1-5; V gene: TRBV19
CDR3 protein: CASSKSGDGGQETQYF; CDR3 DNA: TGTGCCAGCAGCAAATCGGGTGACGGGGGCCAAGAGACCCAGTACTTC; clone size: -; D gene: -; J gene: TRBJ2-5; V gene: TRBV21-1
CDR3 protein: CASRRQGASNQPQHF; CDR3 DNA: TGTGCCAGCAGGAGACAGGGGGCGAGCAATCAGCCCCAGCATTTT; clone size: once; D gene: TRBD1; J gene: TRBJ1-5; V gene: TRBV12-3/TRBV12-4
CDR3 protein: CASRRTLSTDTQYF; CDR3 DNA: TGTGCCAGCAGGAGGACACTAAGCACAGATACGCAGTATTTT; clone size: once; D gene: -; J gene: TRBJ2-3; V gene: TRBV6-1
CDR3 protein: CASSDARQGPPNFDQPQHF; CDR3 DNA: TGTGCCAGCAGTGATGCACGACAAGGCCCTCCCAATTTTGACCAGCCCCAGCATTTT; clone size: -; D gene: -; J gene: TRBJ1-5; V gene: TRBV6-1
CDR3 protein: CASSRLGLAGYEQYF; CDR3 DNA: TGTGCCAGTAGTAGACTGGGGCTAGCGGGCTACGAGCAGTACTTC; clone size: -; D gene: TRBD2; J gene: TRBJ2-7; V gene: TRBV19
CDR3 protein: CASSERQGTFYEQYF; CDR3 DNA: TGCGCCAGCAGTGAAAGGCAGGGGACCTTCTACGAGCAGTACTTC; clone size: -; D gene: -; J gene: TRBJ2-7; V gene: TRBV10-1
CDR3 protein: CAWSVDSEWQPQHF; CDR3 DNA: TGTGCCTGGAGTGTTGACAGTGAGTGGCAGCCCCAGCATTTT; clone size: few; D gene: -; J gene: TRBJ1-5; V gene: TRBV30
CDR3 protein: CASSLGQGTLDYGYTF; CDR3 DNA: TGTGCCAGCAGCTTGGGACAGGGGACTCTGGACTATGGCTACACCTTC; clone size: few; D gene: TRBD1; J gene: TRBJ1-2; V gene: TRBV7-9
CDR3 protein: CSAYDRGRYTEAFF; CDR3 DNA: TGCAGTGCCTACGACAGGGGGAGGTACACTGAAGCTTTCTTT; clone size: -; D gene: TRBD1; J gene: TRBJ1-1; V gene: TRBV20-1
CDR3 protein: CASNTGDTDTQYF; CDR3 DNA: TGTGCCAGTAATACCGGGGACACAGATACGCAGTATTTT; clone size: -; D gene: -; J gene: TRBJ2-3; V gene: TRBV19
CDR3 protein: CASYTSGRPEQYF; CDR3 DNA: TGTGCCAGTTACACTAGCGGGAGGCCCGAGCAGTACTTC; clone size: -; D gene: TRBD2; J gene: TRBJ2-7; V gene: TRBV6-1
CDR3 protein: CASSFGLSNYGYTF; CDR3 DNA: TGTGCCAGCAGTTTCGGGCTGTCGAACTATGGCTACACCTTC; clone size: few; D gene: -; J gene: TRBJ1-2; V gene: TRBV28
CDR3 protein: CASSLEGSGRGTPYNEQFF; CDR3 DNA: TGTGCCAGCAGCTTGGAAGGGAGCGGGAGGGGAACCCCCTACAATGAGCAGTTCTTC; clone size: -; D gene: TRBD2; J gene: TRBJ2-1; V gene: TRBV7-6
CDR3 protein: CASSAGETQYF; CDR3 DNA: TGTGCCAGCAGCGCGGGAGAGACCCAGTACTTC; clone size: -; D gene: -; J gene: TRBJ2-5; V gene: TRBV7-9
CDR3 protein: CATSDHNGYTF; CDR3 DNA: TGTGCCACCAGTGATCATAATGGCTACACCTTC; clone size: -; D gene: -; J gene: TRBJ1-2; V gene: TRBV24-1
CDR3 protein: CASSVLGGPTNSPLHF; CDR3 DNA: TGTGCCAGCAGTGTCCTGGGGGGCCCTACAAATTCACCCCTCCACTTT; clone size: -; D gene: -; J gene: TRBJ1-6; V gene: TRBV6-1
CDR3 protein: CATSDARGALNEKLFF; CDR3 DNA: TGTGCCACCAGTGATGCCAGAGGGGCGTTAAATGAAAAACTGTTTTTT; clone size: -; D gene: -; J gene: TRBJ1-4; V gene: TRBV24-1